A single sample is the source of the 9 T cell receptor beta chains below, sequenced in a study of T cells in Graves' hyperthyroidism and ophthalmopathy. RNA transcripts yielded amplified TCR beta CDR3 regions. Primed by the HTBI set, a first-round RT-PCR was run on the TCR CDR3. TCRdb called the multiplex PCR reads again in MiXCR, with one record for every CDR3 protein. The data contain 500,000 or so distinct CDR3 sequences, about 15% of them seen just once; the ten biggest clones take up 17%. Sequencing was carried out using blood. All receptors come from a woman aged 18-29 years with Graves' ophthalmopathy.

The chain has TRBV6-1 and TRBJ1-2; a possible D gene is TRBD1 (6 bases). CDR1 MNHNS and CDR2 SASEGT come from the germline V gene. Trimming removed 5 bases from V and 4 bases from J, with 23 bases in between. The CDR3 has 17 amino acids. CDR3 sequence: CASSTPLGGGKIYGYTF. For the CDR3, the DNA is TGTGCCAGCAGTACCCCGTTAGGGGGAGGGAAAATCTATGGCTACACCTTC.

This clonotype was counted at least ten times. V usage is TRBV3-1 and J usage is TRBJ1-3; no firm D call. V shed 1 base and J shed 2 bases, with 3 bases lying between them. The germline V gene encodes CDR1 LGHDT and CDR2 YNNKEL (reference sequence). The CDR3 runs to 13 residues. As DNA, the CDR3 is TGTGCCAGCAGCCAAGTACCTGGAAACACCATATATTTT. It encodes CASSQVPGNTIYF.

The chain employs TRBV20-1 and TRBJ2-1; TRBD2 aligns across 9 bases. Germline V CDR1 and CDR2: DFQATT, SNEGSKA (reference sequence). V lost 7 bases and J lost 7; bases outside the gene matches: 11. This CDR3 region has 14 residues. CDR3 in amino acids: CSGGGGALENEQFF. The CDR3 nucleotides are TGCAGTGGGGGCGGGGGGGCCCTGGAAAATGAGCAGTTCTTC.

This clonotype appeared many times. V usage is TRBV18 and J usage is TRBJ1-6; TRBD1 agrees at 9 bases. V shed 5 bases, J shed 10 bases, and the junction held 0 bases outside the gene matches. This CDR3 is built from 12 residues. Germline assignment: CDR1 KGHSH and CDR2 LQKENI. The CDR3 DNA reads as TGTGCCAGCTCAACAGGGGGCTCACCCCTCCACTTT. It specifies CASSTGGSPLHF. Complete variable domain (other parts from reference TRBV18 and TRBJ1-6): NAGVMQNPRHLVRRRGQEARLRCSPMKGHSHVYWYRQLPEEGLKFMVYLQKENIIDESGMPKERFSAEFPKEGPSILRIQQVVRGDSAAYFCASSTGGSPLHFGNGTRLTVT.

This clonotype was recorded at least ten times. The gene calls are TRBV7-9 and TRBJ1-1, with TRBD1 matching over 7 bases. Germline CDR1 and CDR2: SEHNR and FQNEAQ (reference sequence). This CDR3 spans 15 amino acids. V lost 1 base to trimming and J lost 2 bases; unmatched junction nucleotides: 4. The CDR3 loop is CASSLELGGNTEAFF. CDR3 bases: TGTGCCAGCAGCTTAGAGCTAGGGGGCAACACTGAAGCTTTCTTT.

V usage is TRBV10-3 and J usage is TRBJ2-3, with D possibly TRBD2 on 6 matching bases. The V end lost 3 bases, the J end lost 7 bases, and 14 bases lay between the germline ends. The germline gives CDR1 ENHRY, CDR2 SYGVKD. This CDR3 is 14 amino acids long. CDR3 DNA: TGTGCCATCAGTGACGTAGGGGAGGAAAATACGCAGTATTTT. This codes for CAISDVGEENTQYF.

This clonotype was seen a few times. The chain links TRBV4-1 to TRBJ2-7; TRBD1 matches 7 bases. Germline CDR1 MGHRA, CDR2 YSYEKL. The CDR3 extends over 14 amino acids. The trim removed 4 bases at V and 3 bases at J, leaving 6 bases unmatched. CDR3 coding DNA: TGCGCCAGCAGCCGACAGGGAGATGGCTACGAGCAGTACTTC. Its translation: CASSRQGDGYEQYF.

The table lists this clonotype with many counts. This chain uses TRBV5-1 with TRBJ1-1; D is unresolved. Trimming left V 0 bases short and J 4 bases short, with 13 bases between. The CDR3 loop spans 15 amino acids. Germline CDR1 and CDR2: SGHRS and YFSETQ. The CDR3 DNA sequence: TGCGCCAGCAGCTTGGAGGCTCTGGAGGGCACTGAAGCTTTCTTT. This gives the protein CASSLEALEGTEAFF. The entire variable domain, with the rest obtained from reference TRBV5-1 and TRBJ1-1, is as follows: KAGVTQTPRYLIKTRGQQVTLSCSPISGHRSVSWYQQTPGQGLQFLFEYFSETQRNKGNFPGRFSGRQFSNSRSEMNVSTLELGDSALYLCASSLEALEGTEAFFGQGTRLTVV.

This sequence joins TRBV20-1 and TRBJ1-1; 7 positions match TRBD1. Per the germline V gene, CDR1 is DFQATT and CDR2 is SNEGSKA (reference sequence). The CDR3 consists of 12 residues. The CDR3 coding sequence is TGCAGCGCTTGGGGGACAGACACTGAAGCTTTCTTT. Translation gives CSAWGTDTEAFF.